What follows describes a single T cell receptor (beta chain). This sample is drawn from a study of immune evolution from preneoplasia to lung adenocarcinoma. V lost 3 bases and J 2 bases, leaving 6 bases between the germline ends. The germline V gene has CDR1 MDHEN and CDR2 SYDVKM. CDR3 length equals 13 residues. The method was immunoSEQ multiplex PCR; TCRdb's version includes in-frame clones alone and lacks a portion of them. Counted here are 15,000 to 20,000 clones, approximately 86% occurring once; the ten biggest clones make up roughly 2.6%. The V and J genes are TRBV28 and TRBJ2-3; D is ambiguous. The material sequenced was FFPE invasive lung adenocarcinoma tissue. The clonotype originates from a person aged 65-85 years with invasive lung adenocarcinoma. CDR3 protein: CASSLRNTDTQYF. The CDR3 nucleotides are TGTGCCAGCAGTTTGCGGAACACAGATACGCAGTATTTT.